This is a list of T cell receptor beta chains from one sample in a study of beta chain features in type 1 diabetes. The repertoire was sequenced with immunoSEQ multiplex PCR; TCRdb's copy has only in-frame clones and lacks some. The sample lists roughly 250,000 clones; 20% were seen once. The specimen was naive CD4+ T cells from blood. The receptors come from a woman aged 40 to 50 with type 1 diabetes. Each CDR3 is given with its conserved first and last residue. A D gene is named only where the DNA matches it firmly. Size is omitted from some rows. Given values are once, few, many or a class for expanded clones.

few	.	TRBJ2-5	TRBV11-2	CASSIGTGAWETQYF	TGTGCCAGCAGCATAGGAACTGGGGCTTGGGAGACCCAGTACTTC
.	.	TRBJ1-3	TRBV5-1	CASSLSTGSGNTIYF	TGCGCCAGCAGCTTGAGTACAGGGTCTGGAAACACCATATATTTT
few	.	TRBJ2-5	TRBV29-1	CSGRLSSLETQYF	TGCAGCGGGAGACTATCGAGCCTGGAGACCCAGTACTTC
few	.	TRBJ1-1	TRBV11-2	CASSLRGEKLF	TGTGCCAGCAGCTTAAGGGGTGAGAAGCTCTTT
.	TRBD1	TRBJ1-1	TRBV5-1	CASSLEGGLRNTEAFF	TGCGCCAGCAGCTTGGAAGGGGGCTTAAGGAACACTGAAGCTTTCTTT
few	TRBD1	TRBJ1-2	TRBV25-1	CASSALTPGQTNYGYTF	TGTGCCAGCAGTGCCCTCACGCCGGGACAGACTAACTATGGCTACACCTTC
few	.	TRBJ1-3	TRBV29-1	CSASRESGNTIYF	TGCAGCGCCTCCCGGGAGAGTGGAAACACCATATATTTT
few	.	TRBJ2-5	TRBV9	CASSVTGRTLQETQYF	TGTGCCAGCAGCGTAACGGGGAGGACACTTCAAGAGACCCAGTACTTC
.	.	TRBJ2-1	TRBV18	CASSPPSISYNEQFF	TGTGCCAGCTCACCACCGAGCATCTCCTACAATGAGCAGTTCTTC
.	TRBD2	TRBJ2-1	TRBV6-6	CASSGTSGGTYNEQFF	TGTGCCAGCAGTGGGACTAGCGGGGGAACCTACAATGAGCAGTTCTTC
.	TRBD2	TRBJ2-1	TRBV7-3	CASSLSGLAGVGNEQFF	TGTGCCAGCAGCTTAAGTGGACTAGCGGGAGTAGGCAATGAGCAGTTCTTC
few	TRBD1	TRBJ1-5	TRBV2	CASSEGGQAYQPQHF	TGTGCCAGCAGTGAAGGCGGACAGGCATATCAGCCCCAGCATTTT
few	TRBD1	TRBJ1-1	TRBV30	CAWSVLGQMNTEAFF	TGTGCCTGGAGTGTACTGGGACAGATGAACACTGAAGCTTTCTTT
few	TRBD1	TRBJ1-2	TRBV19	CASRDLRTGVDYGYTF	TGTGCCAGTAGGGATCTTCGGACAGGGGTCGACTATGGCTACACCTTC
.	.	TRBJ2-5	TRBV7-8	CASSLAEEGTQYF	TGTGCCAGCAGCTTAGCGGAGGAAGGGACCCAGTACTTC
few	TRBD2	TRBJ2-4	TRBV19	CASSILAGGNIQYF	TGTGCCAGTAGTATACTGGCGGGAGGGAACATTCAGTACTTC
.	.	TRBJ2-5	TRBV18	CASSPLEEETQYF	TGTGCCAGCTCTCCCCTTGAAGAGGAGACCCAGTACTTC
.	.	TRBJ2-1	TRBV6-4	CASSVSAATGNEQFF	TGTGCCAGCAGTGTTTCGGCCGCGACGGGCAATGAGCAGTTCTTC
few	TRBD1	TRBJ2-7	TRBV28	CASSPTGGKRYEQYF	TGTGCCAGCAGTCCCACAGGGGGCAAGCGCTACGAGCAGTACTTC
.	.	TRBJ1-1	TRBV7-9	CASSFPTAFNTEAFF	TGTGCCAGCAGCTTCCCGACAGCCTTCAACACTGAAGCTTTCTTT
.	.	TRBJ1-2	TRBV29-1	CSASQGRGYTF	TGCAGCGCGTCACAGGGTCGGGGCTACACCTTC
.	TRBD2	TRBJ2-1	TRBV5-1	CASSTSGTSVYNEQFF	TGCGCCAGCAGCACCTCCGGGACTAGTGTCTACAATGAGCAGTTCTTC
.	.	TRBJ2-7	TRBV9	CASSVVSGYEQYF	TGTGCCAGCAGCGTAGTTTCGGGCTACGAGCAGTACTTC
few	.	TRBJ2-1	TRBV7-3	CASSLDRSSYNEQFF	TGTGCCAGCAGCTTAGACAGGAGCTCCTACAATGAGCAGTTCTTC
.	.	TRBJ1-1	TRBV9	CASSVTDRNTEAFF	TGTGCCAGCAGCGTAACCGACAGGAACACTGAAGCTTTCTTT
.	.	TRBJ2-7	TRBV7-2	CASSSGTYEQYF	TGTGCCAGCAGTTCCGGGACCTACGAGCAGTACTTC
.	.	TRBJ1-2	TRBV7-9	CASSISGTASYGYTF	TGTGCCAGCAGCATATCCGGGACTGCCTCTTATGGCTACACCTTC
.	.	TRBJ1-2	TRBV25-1	CASSEQNYGYTF	TGTGCCAGCAGTGAACAGAACTATGGCTACACCTTC
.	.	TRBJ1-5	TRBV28	CASSPDTVLNQPQHF	TGTGCCAGCAGCCCGGACACCGTTCTCAATCAGCCCCAGCATTTT
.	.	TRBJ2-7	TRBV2	CASGAGTYEQYF	TGTGCCAGCGGAGCAGGGACCTACGAGCAGTACTTC
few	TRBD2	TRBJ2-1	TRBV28	CASSSPGLVKEHEQFF	TGTGCCAGCAGTTCCCCGGGACTAGTGAAAGAACATGAGCAGTTCTTC
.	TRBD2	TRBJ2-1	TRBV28	CASSFVTLAGEHEQFF	TGTGCCAGCAGTTTTGTGACTCTTGCGGGAGAACATGAGCAGTTCTTC
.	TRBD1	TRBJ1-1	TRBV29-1	CSGGQTEAFF	TGCAGCGGGGGACAGACCGAAGCTTTCTTT
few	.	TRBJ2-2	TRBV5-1	CASSPTTNTGELFF	TGCGCCAGCAGCCCGACTACTAACACCGGGGAGCTGTTTTTT
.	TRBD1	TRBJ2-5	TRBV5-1	CASSAEPLSIRGKETQYF	TGCGCCAGCAGCGCAGAACCGCTATCGATCAGGGGGAAGGAGACCCAGTACTTC
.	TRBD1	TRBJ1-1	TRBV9	CASGQGASNTEAFF	TGTGCCAGCGGACAGGGGGCCTCGAACACTGAAGCTTTCTTT
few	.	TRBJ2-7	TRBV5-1	CASSPPGPPRYEQYF	TGCGCCAGCAGCCCTCCCGGTCCCCCACGCTACGAGCAGTACTTC
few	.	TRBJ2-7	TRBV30	CAWTKDTDYEQYF	TGTGCCTGGACGAAGGACACAGACTACGAGCAGTACTTC
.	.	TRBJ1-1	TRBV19	CASSIEQNTEAFF	TGTGCCAGTAGTATAGAACAGAACACTGAAGCTTTCTTT
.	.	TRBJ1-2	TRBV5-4	CASSFGGNYGYTF	TGTGCCAGCAGCTTCGGGGGGAACTATGGCTACACCTTC
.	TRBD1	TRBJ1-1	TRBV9	CASSGTGEKVGAFF	TGTGCCAGCAGCGGGACAGGAGAAAAGGTTGGAGCTTTCTTT
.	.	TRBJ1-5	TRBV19	CASSPSVNQPQHF	TGTGCCAGTAGTCCCTCGGTCAATCAGCCCCAGCATTTT
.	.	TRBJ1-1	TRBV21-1	CASSRGAYGNTEAFF	TGTGCCAGCAGCCGCGGGGCCTATGGAAACACTGAAGCTTTCTTT
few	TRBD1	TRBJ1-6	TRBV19	CASSMTGDSPLHF	TGTGCCAGTAGTATGACAGGGGATTCACCCCTCCACTTT
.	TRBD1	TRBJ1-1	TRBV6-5	CASRRDRGTNTEAFF	TGTGCCAGCAGACGGGACAGGGGGACGAACACTGAAGCTTTCTTT
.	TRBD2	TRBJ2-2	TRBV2	CAGRGLAGVAGELFF	TGTGCCGGCCGTGGACTAGCGGGGGTCGCCGGGGAGCTGTTTTTT
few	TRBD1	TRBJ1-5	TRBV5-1	CASRSTPMGTGGTANQPQHF	TGCGCCAGCAGATCGACACCGATGGGTACAGGGGGCACAGCTAATCAGCCCCAGCATTTT